This T cell receptor (beta chain) was recovered during a study of blood T cell repertoires in COVID-19. The germline V and J ends were trimmed by 0 bases and 11 bases, with 17 bases remaining between them. The CDR3 sequence is 14 residues long. Germline V gives CDR1 SGHRS, CDR2 YFSETQ. The data were produced by immunoSEQ multiplex PCR, yet TCRdb's version contains in-frame clones alone and is incomplete. The sample has fewer than 400,000 clones, over 75% seen once. The sequenced material came from PBMCs or T cells enriched from blood (not recorded which). This sequence originates from a young man who had recovered from COVID-19. The chain combines TRBV5-1 with TRBJ1-1; D unclear. CDR3 coding DNA: TGCGCCAGCAGCTTGGCCTCATTAGAGGGAGAGGCTTTCTTT. Amino acid sequence: CASSLASLEGEAFF.